Each of the 8 T cell receptor beta chains below was sequenced from the same sample in a study of blood T cell repertoires in COVID-19. Clones were sequenced by immunoSEQ multiplex PCR, and TCRdb holds only the in-frame ones, with some missing. Among roughly 42,000 clones listed, approximately 89% were seen once. What was sequenced was peripheral blood. Receptors were obtained from a human donor in a cohort sampled during active COVID-19.

The chain has TRBV19 and TRBJ1-2; D gene ambiguous. Trimming removed 3 bases at V and 5 bases at J, with 16 bases between. Germline V gene sequence: CDR1 LNHDA, CDR2 SQIVND (reference sequence). The CDR3 is made up of 15 amino acids. CDR3 DNA: TGTGCCAGTAGTATCCAGGCAGGAGGAATTTATGGCTACACCTTC. Residues: CASSIQAGGIYGYTF.

The CDR3 sequence is CASSLAGGRSYNEQFF. In nucleotides, the CDR3 is TGTGCCAGCAGCTTAGCGGGGGGGAGATCCTACAATGAGCAGTTCTTC. The chain is built from TRBV7-2 and TRBJ2-1, with 7 bases lining up with TRBD2. The ends lost 0 bases at V and 1 base at J; junction bases unmatched: 3. This CDR3 has 16 residues. The germline gives CDR1 SGHTA, CDR2 FQGNSA.

J is TRBJ2-3 and V is TRBV4-2, with no clear D. Trimming shortened V by 0 bases and J by 1 base, and 14 bases separated the two germline ends. The V gene's germline CDR1 is LGHNA and CDR2 YNFKEQ. The CDR3 contains 17 residues. The DNA of the CDR3 is TGTGCCAGCAGCCAAGATCTTACAGCTTTTCGCACAGATACGCAGTATTTT. Translation gives CASSQDLTAFRTDTQYF.

V is TRBV28 and J is TRBJ2-1; weak D call: TRBD2 (5 bases). Germline assignment: CDR1 MDHEN and CDR2 SYDVKM. Trimming took off 5 bases at V and 6 bases at J, with 20 bases between the two ends. This CDR3 comprises 16 residues. In nucleotides, the CDR3 is TGTGCCAGCAGTGGTTGGACTGTAAAAATAAGCAATGAGCAGTTCTTC. Its translation is CASSGWTVKISNEQFF. The variable domain in full, with the rest retrieved from reference TRBV28 and TRBJ2-1, is DVKVTQSSRYLVKRTGEKVFLECVQDMDHENMFWYRQDPGLGLRLIYFSYDVKMKEKGDIPEGYSVSREKKERFSLILESASTNQTSMYLCASSGWTVKISNEQFFGPGTRLTVL.

The J gene is TRBJ2-3, the V gene TRBV7-6; TRBD2 matches 11 bases. Germline CDR1 SGHVS, CDR2 FNYEAQ. J lost 6 bases, V lost 5 bases, and 7 bases had no gene match. CDR3 length equals 15 residues. In DNA, the CDR3 is TGTGCCAGCAGCCGACTAGCGGGGCTGGCGGATACGCAGTATTTT. Residues: CASSRLAGLADTQYF.

This rearrangement joins TRBV30 to TRBJ2-1; D is undetermined. Germline CDR1 reads GTSNPN; CDR2 reads SVGIG (reference sequence). Trimming cost V 1 base and J 6 bases, with 13 bases left between them. This CDR3 spans 14 amino acids. The CDR3 loop is CAWSGADLFNEQFF. The CDR3, as DNA: TGTGCCTGGAGTGGGGCTGACCTATTCAATGAGCAGTTCTTC.

V gene TRBV4-1 combines with J gene TRBJ2-1, with 8 positions matching TRBD1. Germline values: CDR1 MGHRA, CDR2 YSYEKL. J gave up 7 bases and V 1 base, and 9 bases lay outside the gene matches. This CDR3 region has 16 residues. CDR3 coding DNA: TGCGCCAGCAGCCAAGTTCGGCAGGGGGCGGAAAATGAGCAGTTCTTC. Its protein is CASSQVRQGAENEQFF.

This chain uses TRBV5-6 with TRBJ2-7, with 7 bases lining up with TRBD2. Germline CDR1 is SGHDT and CDR2 is YYEEEE. The CDR3 runs 16 residues. Trimming cost V 4 bases and J 1 base; bases outside gene matches: 11. The CDR3 DNA reads TGTGCCAGCAGCCCCGACCCGGGGGAGGGGTCCTACGAGCAGTACTTC. Protein product: CASSPDPGEGSYEQYF.